The 29 T cell receptor beta chains reported below all come from one sample, sequenced in a study of T cells in Graves' hyperthyroidism and ophthalmopathy. TCR beta CDR3 sequences were amplified from RNA transcripts. Primed by the HTBI set, a first-round RT-PCR was run on the TCR CDR3. TCRdb fed the multiplex PCR reads into MiXCR, producing one record per CDR3 protein. The sample includes about 610,000 distinct CDR3 sequences, about 15% of them seen just once. The source material was blood. The receptors were sampled from a middle-aged woman with Graves' ophthalmopathy.

This clonotype was detected many times. The V and J genes are TRBV27 and TRBJ1-2; 8 positions match TRBD1. Germline V gives CDR1 MNHEY, CDR2 SMNVEV (reference sequence). This CDR3 spans 14 amino acids. The ends lost 5 bases at V and 6 bases at J; junction bases unmatched: 8. CDR3 DNA sequence: TGTGCCAGCAGTCCATCAGGGGGCTGGAATGGCTACACCTTC. Translating it yields CASSPSGGWNGYTF.

V usage is TRBV15 and J usage is TRBJ1-5; D not resolved. Trimming stripped 0 bases from V and 6 bases from J, with 9 bases between. Germline V gene data show CDR1 as LNHNV and CDR2 as YYDKDF (reference sequence). There are 14 residues in the CDR3. This CDR3 reads CATSRDPAGQPQHF. DNA of the CDR3: TGTGCCACCAGCAGAGATCCCGCAGGTCAGCCCCAGCATTTT. Supplemented by reference TRBV15 and TRBJ1-5, the full variable domain reads DAMVIQNPRYQVTQFGKPVTLSCSQTLNHNVMYWYQQKSSQAPKLLFHYYDKDFNNEADTPDNFQSRRPNTSFCFLDIRSPGLGDTAMYLCATSRDPAGQPQHFGDGTRLSIL.

V is TRBV19 and J is TRBJ2-7; TRBD2 is a possible D gene (6 bases). The CDR3 consists of 12 residues. Germline lookup yields CDR1 LNHDA and CDR2 SQIVND (reference sequence). V was trimmed by 10 bases and J by 3 bases, leaving 13 bases between them. For the CDR3, the DNA is TGTGCCACAAGGACGGGACTCTACGAGCAGTACTTC. The encoded protein is CATRTGLYEQYF.

Details on this clonotype: Given a much more abundant clone one base away, this may be a read error. CDR3 coding DNA: TGTGCCAGCAGTACCCAGGGGTGCGCAACCTACGAGCAGTACTTC. It translates to CASSTQGCATYEQYF. The chain joins TRBV28 to TRBJ2-7; a possible D gene is TRBD1 (6 bases). V was trimmed by 5 bases and J by 2 bases, leaving 16 bases between them. This CDR3 region has 15 residues. Germline V CDR1 and CDR2: MDHEN, SYDVKM.

CDR3 nucleotides: TGTGCCAGCAGTCCACCGCTAGCGGGAGGGCCCGGCGGGGAGCTGTTTTTT. Translation gives CASSPPLAGGPGGELFF. V gene TRBV11-1 combines with J gene TRBJ2-2, with TRBD2 identical over 12 bases. After removal of 6 bases from V and 7 bases from J, the junction contained 12 bases not matched to a gene. The CDR3 loop spans 17 amino acids. Per the germline V gene, CDR1 is SGHAT and CDR2 is FQDESV (reference sequence).

This clonotype was detected ten times or more. The chain has TRBV28 and TRBJ1-1; D is undetermined. V was pared by 6 bases and J by 0 bases, with 14 bases between. The CDR3 contains 15 residues. Germline lookup yields CDR1 MDHEN and CDR2 SYDVKM. The CDR3 DNA reads as TGTGCCAGCAGGTCATTGGGCGGTATGAACACTGAAGCTTTCTTT. Protein: CASRSLGGMNTEAFF. The full variable domain, rest sourced from reference TRBV28 and TRBJ1-1, is DVKVTQSSRYLVKRTGEKVFLECVQDMDHENMFWYRQDPGLGLRLIYFSYDVKMKEKGDIPEGYSVSREKKERFSLILESASTNQTSMYLCASRSLGGMNTEAFFGQGTRLTVV.

This clonotype was detected many times. The V and J genes are TRBV5-1 and TRBJ2-7; a weak D match, TRBD2 (6 bases). The CDR3 loop spans 13 amino acids. V was shortened by 4 bases and J by 3 bases, with 11 bases between the two germline ends. The V gene's germline CDR1 is SGHRS and CDR2 YFSETQ. The CDR3 spells CASSLGTYYEQYF. The CDR3 DNA reads as TGCGCCAGCAGCCTTGGGACTTACTACGAGCAGTACTTC.

This clonotype has ten or more counts. V and J are TRBV11-3 and TRBJ2-5, with D tentatively TRBD1 (5 bases). This CDR3 spans 15 amino acids. V was trimmed by 2 bases and J by 5 bases, leaving 15 bases between them. The germline CDR1 and CDR2 sequences are SGHNT and YENEEA. The CDR3 bases are TGTGCCAGCAGCTTAACAGGCCACATGGGGGAGACCCAGTACTTC. This codes for CASSLTGHMGETQYF.

This clonotype showed up many times. This chain connects TRBV24-1 to TRBJ2-5, with TRBD1 as a possible D gene (5 bases). Per the germline V gene, CDR1 is KGHDR and CDR2 is SFDVKD. V was clipped by 4 bases and J by 4 bases, with 9 bases between them. There are 13 residues in the CDR3. CDR3 DNA: TGTGCCACCAGTGACCCAGGGATAGAGACCCAGTACTTC. This codes for CATSDPGIETQYF.

The V gene is TRBV11-2, the J gene TRBJ2-7; maybe TRBD1 (6 bases). Germline loops: CDR1 SGHAT, CDR2 FQNNGV. The V and J ends lost 6 bases and 5 bases respectively, with 23 bases between them. The CDR3 is 16 amino acids. The chain's CDR3 is CASSRWYQDSDHEQYF. The CDR3 region has the DNA TGTGCCAGCAGTAGATGGTACCAGGACAGTGATCACGAGCAGTACTTC.

In its sample, this clonotype was seen a few times. This chain uses TRBV6-1 with TRBJ2-7; D unclear. The CDR3 has 13 amino acids. Germline assignment: CDR1 MNHNS and CDR2 SASEGT. V was cut by 4 bases and J by 2 bases, with 9 bases left in between. This chain's CDR3 is CASSAAPTYEQYF. In nucleotides, the CDR3 is TGTGCCAGCAGTGCCGCACCTACCTACGAGCAGTACTTC.

This clonotype was counted many times. The DNA of the CDR3 is TGCGCCAGCAGCCAAGCCGGGACGGGGAACACTGAAGCTTTCTTT. Its protein product is CASSQAGTGNTEAFF. The genes are TRBV4-1 and TRBJ1-1; possible D gene TRBD1, 5 bases. The CDR3 is made up of 15 amino acids. Trimming took off 1 base at V and 1 base at J, with 10 bases between the two ends. Germline V gene sequence: CDR1 MGHRA, CDR2 YSYEKL.

In its sample, this clonotype was seen a few times. A much bigger clone sits one base away, suggesting this may be a read error. This rearrangement joins TRBV6-1 to TRBJ2-7; 13 bases map to TRBD2. V was pared by 5 bases and J by 2 bases, with 6 bases of the junction left unmatched. In germline, CDR1 is MNHNS, CDR2 SASEGT. CDR3 size: 16 residues. The CDR3 sequence is CASSPRTSGRTYEQYF. Here the CDR3 DNA reads TGTGCCAGCAGTCCCCGGACTAGCGGGAGAACCTACGAGCAGTACTTC.

The chain joins TRBV13 to TRBJ2-2, with 11 bases fitting TRBD2. Germline V gives CDR1 PRHDT, CDR2 FYEKMQ (reference sequence). The V and J ends lost 5 bases and 1 base, in that order; junction bases with no gene match: 3. The CDR3 has 16 residues. CDR3 nucleotide sequence: TGTGCCAGCAGCGAAACTAGCGGGAGGAACACCGGGGAGCTGTTTTTT. It translates to CASSETSGRNTGELFF.

The sample holds a few counts of this clonotype. The V call is TRBV12-3 or TRBV12-4, the J call TRBJ2-4, with 11 bases aligning to TRBD1. J was trimmed by 3 bases and V by 4 bases; bases with no gene match: 5. This CDR3 has 16 residues. The CDR3, as DNA: TGTGCCAGCAGTTCCAGGACAGGGGGCGTCAAAAACATTCAGTACTTC. Protein sequence: CASSSRTGGVKNIQYF.

The chain carries TRBV7-2 and TRBJ1-6, with D unclear. Germline values: CDR1 SGHTA, CDR2 FQGNSA. This CDR3 region has 14 residues. V gave up 2 bases and J gave up 9 bases, with 11 bases separating them. The CDR3 spells CASSLKILVSPLHF. The CDR3 nucleotides are TGTGCCAGCAGCTTAAAAATTTTAGTTTCACCCCTCCACTTT.

This clonotype has at least ten counts. The genes are TRBV6-2 or TRBV6-3 and TRBJ2-4; a possible D gene is TRBD1 (6 bases). Per germline, CDR1 MNHEY and CDR2 SVGEGT. V was trimmed by 6 bases and J by 6 bases, leaving 15 bases between them. The CDR3 consists of 14 residues. This CDR3 is CASSSRQVGNIQYF. CDR3 sequence (DNA): TGTGCCAGCAGCTCCCGACAGGTTGGAAACATTCAGTACTTC.

V gene TRBV27 combines with J gene TRBJ1-1, with a tentative D call TRBD1 (5 bases). The CDR3 is 14 residues long. Germline values: CDR1 MNHEY, CDR2 SMNVEV (reference sequence). The V end lost 3 bases, the J end lost 2 bases, and 10 bases lay between the germline ends. The CDR3 spells CASSFLDRNTEAFF. DNA of the CDR3: TGTGCCAGCAGTTTTCTCGACAGAAACACTGAAGCTTTCTTT.

In this sample, this clonotype turned up many times. The V and J genes are TRBV11-2 and TRBJ2-7; possibly TRBD1 or TRBD2 for D (5 bases each). This CDR3 is 14 amino acids long. Per the germline V gene, CDR1 is SGHAT and CDR2 is FQNNGV. V was trimmed by 3 bases and J by 3 bases, leaving 12 bases between them. The CDR3 spells CASSFHGANYEQYF. Written as DNA, the CDR3 is TGTGCCAGCAGCTTTCACGGGGCGAACTACGAGCAGTACTTC. The whole variable domain, remainder taken from reference TRBV11-2 and TRBJ2-7, is EAGVAQSPRYKIIEKRQSVAFWCNPISGHATLYWYQQILGQGPKLLIQFQNNGVVDDSQLPKDRFSAERLKGVDSTLKIQPAKLEDSAVYLCASSFHGANYEQYFGPGTRLTVT.

This clonotype occurred many times. The J gene is TRBJ2-7, the V gene TRBV6-1; 7 bases agree with TRBD1. CDR1 is MNHNS and CDR2 is SASEGT in the germline V gene. Losses at the gene ends were 6 bases for V and 2 bases for J; bases not matched to a gene: 7. The CDR3 sequence is 14 residues long. CDR3 amino acids: CASRDYRGTYEQYF. The CDR3 DNA reads TGTGCCAGCAGAGACTACAGGGGAACCTACGAGCAGTACTTC.

This clonotype came up many times. CDR3 sequence: CASSETSGRVGGDPGELFF. As DNA, the CDR3 is TGTGCCAGCAGTGAAACAAGTGGAAGGGTGGGGGGCGACCCCGGGGAGCTGTTTTTT. This chain connects TRBV6-1 to TRBJ2-2; D tentatively fits TRBD1 or TRBD2 (6 bases each). Looked up from germline, CDR1 is MNHNS and CDR2 is SASEGT. The CDR3 consists of 19 residues. Between the trimmed V and J ends, which lost 2 bases and 6 bases, there was a span of 25 bases.

This chain uses TRBV12-5 with TRBJ1-1; D is unclear. This CDR3 spans 12 amino acids. The germline CDR1 and CDR2 sequences are LGHNT and FRNRAP. Deletions cut 3 bases from V and 1 base from J, with 3 bases between. The CDR3 region has the DNA TGTGCTAGTGGTTTAGCGAACACTGAAGCTTTCTTT. It codes for CASGLANTEAFF.

This clonotype occurred many times. The rearrangement uses TRBV28 and TRBJ1-1; TRBD1 matches 9 bases. The junction had 9 bases not matched to a gene; V was cut back by 7 bases and J by 6 bases. Germline V gives CDR1 MDHEN, CDR2 SYDVKM. The CDR3 spans 14 residues. Here the CDR3 reads CASTNRGLGPEAFF. The CDR3 coding sequence is TGTGCCAGCACCAACAGGGGGCTTGGGCCTGAAGCTTTCTTT.

This clonotype was detected only a few times. The rearrangement links TRBV7-2 to TRBJ2-7; 10 bases agree with TRBD2. This CDR3 comprises 14 residues. Unmatched junction bases numbered 1, after V lost 0 bases and J lost 5 bases. Germline V CDR1 and CDR2: SGHTA, FQGNSA. DNA for the CDR3: TGTGCCAGCAGCTTAGCACTAGCGGGGAACGAGCAGTACTTC. It is translated as CASSLALAGNEQYF. The full variable domain, its missing parts supplied by reference TRBV7-2 and TRBJ2-7, is GAGVSQSPSNKVTEKGKDVELRCDPISGHTALYWYRQSLGQGLEFLIYFQGNSAPDKSGLPSDRFSAERTGGSVSTLTIQRTQQEDSAVYLCASSLALAGNEQYFGPGTRLTVT.

This clonotype was recorded many times. A much bigger clone sits one base away, suggesting this may be a read error. The chain uses TRBV6-5 and TRBJ1-1, with D hard to call. CDR1 is MNHEY, CDR2 SVGAGI, per germline. This CDR3 spans 15 amino acids. Here the CDR3 DNA reads TGTGCCGGCAGTTACAACGGCGGGGTGACGGCTGAAGCTTTCTTT. Its translation: CAGSYNGGVTAEAFF.

This clonotype has a count of ten or more. The genes are TRBV11-2 and TRBJ2-2; D is perhaps TRBD1 (6 bases). Germline assignment: CDR1 SGHAT and CDR2 FQNNGV. CDR3 length: 16 amino acids. V was trimmed by 2 bases and J by 4 bases, leaving 14 bases between them. The CDR3 DNA follows: TGTGCCAGCAGCTTATCCGGACAGTTTAGCACCGGGGAGCTGTTTTTT. This codes for CASSLSGQFSTGELFF.

This clonotype was counted many times. This rearrangement joins TRBV6-5 to TRBJ2-2, with a weak D call TRBD1 (6 bases). CDR3 length: 15 residues. Per the germline V gene, CDR1 is MNHEY and CDR2 is SVGAGI. The V gene lost 2 bases and the J gene lost 0 bases, with 7 bases spanning the gap. The CDR3 nucleotides read TGTGCCAGCAGTTACAAGGGGGCGAACACCGGGGAGCTGTTTTTT. As protein: CASSYKGANTGELFF.

The CDR3 DNA reads TGTGCCAGCAGCAGGCCGGCGGCGTTGAACACTGAAGCTTTCTTT. Its protein product is CASSRPAALNTEAFF. The gene calls are TRBV7-2 and TRBJ1-1; no clear D. The CDR3 extends over 15 amino acids. The ends were cut back, 5 bases at V and 0 bases at J, with 13 bases in the middle. In germline, CDR1 is SGHTA, CDR2 FQGNSA.

This chain links TRBV29-1 with TRBJ2-5; 10 nucleotides match TRBD1. V trimming: 5 bases; J trimming: 6 bases; junction bases outside the gene matches: 9. The CDR3 spans 14 residues. Germline V gene lookup returns CDR1 SQVTM and CDR2 ANQGSEA. The DNA of the CDR3 is TGCAGCGTTTCAGGGGACAGGGGAGTGAAGACCCAGTACTTC. It translates to CSVSGDRGVKTQYF.